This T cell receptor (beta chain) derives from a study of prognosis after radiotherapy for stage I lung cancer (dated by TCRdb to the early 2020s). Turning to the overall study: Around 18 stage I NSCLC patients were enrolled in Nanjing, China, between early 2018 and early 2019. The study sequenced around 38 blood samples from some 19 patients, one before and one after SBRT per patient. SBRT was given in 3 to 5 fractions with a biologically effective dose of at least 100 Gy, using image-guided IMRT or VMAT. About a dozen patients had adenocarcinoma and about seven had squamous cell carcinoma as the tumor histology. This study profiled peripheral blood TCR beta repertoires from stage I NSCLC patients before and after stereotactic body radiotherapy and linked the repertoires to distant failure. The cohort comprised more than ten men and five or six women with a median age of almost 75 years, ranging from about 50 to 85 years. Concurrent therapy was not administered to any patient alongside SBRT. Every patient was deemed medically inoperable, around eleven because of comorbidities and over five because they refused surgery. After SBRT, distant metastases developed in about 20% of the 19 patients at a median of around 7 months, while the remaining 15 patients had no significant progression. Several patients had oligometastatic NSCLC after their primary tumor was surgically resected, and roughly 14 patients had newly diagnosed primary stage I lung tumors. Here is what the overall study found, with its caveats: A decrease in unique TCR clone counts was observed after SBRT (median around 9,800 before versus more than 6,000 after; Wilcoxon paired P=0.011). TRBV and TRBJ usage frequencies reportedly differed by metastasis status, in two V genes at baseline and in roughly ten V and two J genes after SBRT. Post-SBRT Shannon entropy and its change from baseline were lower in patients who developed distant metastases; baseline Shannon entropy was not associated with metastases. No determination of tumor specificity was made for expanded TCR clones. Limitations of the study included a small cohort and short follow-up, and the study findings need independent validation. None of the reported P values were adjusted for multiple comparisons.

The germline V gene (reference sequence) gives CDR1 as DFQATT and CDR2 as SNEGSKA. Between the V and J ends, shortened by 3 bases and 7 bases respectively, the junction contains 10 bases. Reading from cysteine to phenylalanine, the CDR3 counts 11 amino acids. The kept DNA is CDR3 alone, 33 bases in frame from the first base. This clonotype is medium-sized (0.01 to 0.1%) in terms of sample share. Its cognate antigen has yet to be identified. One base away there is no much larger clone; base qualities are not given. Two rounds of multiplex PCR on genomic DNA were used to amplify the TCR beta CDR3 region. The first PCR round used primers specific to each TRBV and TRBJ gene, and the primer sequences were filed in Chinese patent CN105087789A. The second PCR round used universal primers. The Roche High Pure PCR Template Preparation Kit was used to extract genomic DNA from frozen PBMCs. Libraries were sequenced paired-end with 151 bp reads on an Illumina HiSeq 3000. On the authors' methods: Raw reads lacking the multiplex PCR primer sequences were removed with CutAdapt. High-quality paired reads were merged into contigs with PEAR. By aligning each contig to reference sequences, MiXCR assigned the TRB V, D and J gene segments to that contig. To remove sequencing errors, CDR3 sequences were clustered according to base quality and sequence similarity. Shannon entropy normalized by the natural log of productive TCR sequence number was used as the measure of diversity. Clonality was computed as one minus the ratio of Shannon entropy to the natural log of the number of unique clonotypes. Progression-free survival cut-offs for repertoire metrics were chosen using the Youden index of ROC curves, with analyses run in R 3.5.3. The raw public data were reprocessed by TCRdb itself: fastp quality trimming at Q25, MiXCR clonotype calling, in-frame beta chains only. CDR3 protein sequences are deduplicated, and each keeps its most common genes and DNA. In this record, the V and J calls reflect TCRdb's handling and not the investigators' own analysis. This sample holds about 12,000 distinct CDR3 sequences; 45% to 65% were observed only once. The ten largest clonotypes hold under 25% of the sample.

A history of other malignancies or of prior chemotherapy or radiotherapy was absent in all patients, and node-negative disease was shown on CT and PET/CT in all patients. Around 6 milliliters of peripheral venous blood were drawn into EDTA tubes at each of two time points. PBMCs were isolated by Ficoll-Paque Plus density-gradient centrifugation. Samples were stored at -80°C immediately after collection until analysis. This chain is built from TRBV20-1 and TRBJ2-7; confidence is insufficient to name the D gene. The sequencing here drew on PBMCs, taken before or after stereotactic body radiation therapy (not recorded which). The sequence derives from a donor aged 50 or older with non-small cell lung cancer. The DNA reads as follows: TGCAGTGCTAGTGCCTTTAAAGAGCAGTACTTC. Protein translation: CSASAFKEQYF.